The 7 T cell receptor beta chains reported below all come from one sample, sequenced in a study of response to subunit inactivated influenza vaccine (dated by TCRdb to the late 2010s). Library creation used RT-PCR. Sequencing instrument: Illumina HiSeq 2500. The raw public data were reprocessed by TCRdb itself: fastp quality trimming at Q25, MiXCR clonotype calling, in-frame beta chains only. Rows are combined by CDR3 protein, so each entry shows the most common genes and DNA. The sample has 500,000 to 750,000 distinct CDR3 sequences on record, around 15% of them singletons. The biggest ten clones account for around 10% of the sample. Sequenced material: PBMCs from blood, taken 12 days after vaccination. The receptor set was obtained from a man aged 50 to 59 who received an inactivated influenza vaccine. Donor details come from another sample of the same person, matched by shared clones.

This sequence joins TRBV20-1 and TRBJ1-5, with D unresolved. The CDR3 consists of 14 residues. Looked up from germline, CDR1 is DFQATT and CDR2 is SNEGSKA (reference sequence). Trimming stripped 1 base from V and 1 base from J, with 8 bases between. In DNA form, the CDR3 reads TGCAGTGCTAGAGTTCGGCAGAGCAATCAGCCCCAGCATTTT. It codes for CSARVRQSNQPQHF.

The CDR3 sequence is CASSEFRVGVGEQYF. CDR3 nucleotides: TGTGCCAGCAGTGAATTCAGGGTGGGAGTAGGCGAGCAGTACTTC. The genes are TRBV25-1 and TRBJ2-7; D may correspond to TRBD1 or TRBD2 (5 bases each). V lost 1 base, J lost 6 bases, and 16 bases lay in between. This CDR3 is built from 15 residues. Per germline, CDR1 MGHDK and CDR2 SYGVNS.

The rearrangement joins TRBV7-2 to TRBJ1-2; D is ambiguous. Per the germline V gene, CDR1 is SGHTA and CDR2 is FQGNSA. This CDR3 contains 15 residues. With 3 bases removed from V and 2 bases from J, the gap between germline ends came to 13 bases. The DNA of the CDR3 is TGTGCCAGCAGCTTGGTCCTTACGGGGAACTATGGCTACACCTTC. It yields the protein CASSLVLTGNYGYTF.

The rearrangement uses TRBV7-2 and TRBJ1-5; tentative D call: TRBD1 (6 bases). V was clipped by 1 base and J by 8 bases, with 15 bases between them. The CDR3 totals 15 residues. The germline CDR1 and CDR2 sequences are SGHTA and FQGNSA. The CDR3 region has the DNA TGTGCCAGCAGCTTAGTCGGGGGGCGATTAAAGCCCCAGCATTTT. This codes for CASSLVGGRLKPQHF.

This clonotype was detected a few times. The DNA of the CDR3 is TGTGCCAGCAGCTTAGGGGGGATCTCTGGAAACACCATATATTTT. Its protein product is CASSLGGISGNTIYF. The chain links TRBV7-9 to TRBJ1-3; TRBD1 is a possible D gene (5 bases). Trimming took off 1 base at V and 0 bases at J, with 7 bases between the two ends. This CDR3 is 15 amino acids long. Looked up from germline, CDR1 is SEHNR and CDR2 is FQNEAQ (reference sequence). Full variable domain (missing parts from reference TRBV7-9 and TRBJ1-3): DTGVSQNPRHKITKRGQNVTFRCDPISEHNRLYWYRQTLGQGPEFLTYFQNEAQLEKSRLLSDRFSAERPKGSFSTLEIQRTEQGDSAMYLCASSLGGISGNTIYFGEGSWLTVV.

The table lists this clonotype with a few counts. The chain employs TRBV4-1 and TRBJ1-5; D call uncertain. V was cut by 3 bases and J by 7 bases, with 10 bases left in between. This CDR3 has 13 residues. Germline V gene lookup returns CDR1 MGHRA and CDR2 YSYEKL. CDR3 in amino acids: CASSQGIGQPQHF. As DNA, the CDR3 is TGCGCCAGCAGCCAGGGGATCGGCCAGCCCCAGCATTTT.

This clonotype appeared a few times. The chain employs TRBV12-3 or TRBV12-4 and TRBJ1-1, with D uncertain. There are 12 residues in the CDR3. V was shortened by 1 base and J by 3 bases, with 3 bases between the two germline ends. Here the CDR3 reads CASSLVYTEAFF. CDR3 nucleotide sequence: TGTGCCAGCAGTTTAGTCTACACTGAAGCTTTCTTT.